The 16 T cell receptor beta chains reported below all come from one sample, sequenced in a study of T cell responses to AZD1222 COVID-19 vaccine. Measured with immunoSEQ multiplex PCR; TCRdb has only the in-frame clones, and not every one. The sample contains roughly 200,000 clones, about 89% of which appear only once. This sample comprised peripheral blood, obtained 28 days after the second AZD1222 dose. The receptors derive from an adult who received the AZD1222 COVID-19 vaccine.

The J gene is TRBJ1-6, the V gene TRBV4-3; D is possibly TRBD1 (5 bases). The CDR3 is 17 residues long. Germline V gene data show CDR1 as LGHNA and CDR2 as YSLEER. V lost 0 bases and J lost 10, with 19 bases in between. The CDR3 sequence is CASSQDPGGQGRSPLHF. CDR3 sequence (DNA): TGCGCCAGCAGCCAAGATCCGGGTGGGCAGGGCAGGTCACCCCTCCACTTT.

This clone was counted a single time. The chain has TRBV7-9 and TRBJ2-3; no clear D gene. The CDR3 extends over 12 amino acids. Germline lookup yields CDR1 SEHNR and CDR2 FQNEAQ (reference sequence). The V and J ends lost 2 bases and 2 bases respectively, with 2 bases between them. CDR3 protein: CASSLITDTQYF. The CDR3 DNA reads as TGTGCCAGCAGCTTAATCACAGATACGCAGTATTTT.

This chain joins TRBV27 and TRBJ1-2, with 9 positions matching TRBD1. Trimming at V came to 5 bases and at J to 8 bases, leaving 9 bases not matched to a gene. CDR1 is MNHEY, CDR2 SMNVEV, per germline (reference sequence). There are 14 residues in the CDR3. The CDR3 sequence: CASSPGTGLIGYTF. The DNA of the CDR3 is TGTGCCAGCAGTCCCGGGACAGGGTTGATAGGCTACACCTTC.

The chain joins TRBV5-1 to TRBJ1-2; D unclear. The V gene lost 0 bases and the J gene lost 4 bases, with 7 bases spanning the gap. Germline V gene sequence: CDR1 SGHRS, CDR2 YFSETQ. The CDR3 has 13 amino acids. CDR3 in amino acids: CASSLDSSYGYTF. The CDR3 region has the DNA TGCGCCAGCAGCTTGGACAGCTCCTATGGCTACACCTTC.

The V call is TRBV7-2, the J call TRBJ2-3; 11 nucleotides agree with TRBD1. J was trimmed by 2 bases and V by 5 bases; bases with no gene match: 3. Germline V gene sequence: CDR1 SGHTA, CDR2 FQGNSA. This CDR3 is built from 15 residues. The CDR3: CASSPDRGLTDTQYF. CDR3 bases: TGTGCCAGCAGCCCGGACAGGGGGCTCACAGATACGCAGTATTTT.

This clone was seen only once. The V and J genes are TRBV18 and TRBJ2-7; no clear D. The CDR3 runs 15 residues. The V end lost 2 bases, the J end lost 5 bases, and 16 bases lay between the germline ends. Germline V CDR1 and CDR2: KGHSH, LQKENI. CDR3 in DNA: TGTGCCAGCTCACCATCCCTTTTAGGGTATCACGAGCAGTACTTC. Protein: CASSPSLLGYHEQYF.

The V gene is TRBV29-1, the J gene TRBJ1-2; TRBD1 might be the D (5 bases). This CDR3 is built from 10 residues. Per germline, CDR1 SQVTM and CDR2 ANQGSEA. Trimming left V 5 bases short and J 8 bases short, with 9 bases between. The CDR3 bases are TGCAGCGTTAGGTGGGGGGGCTACACCTTC. Its protein is CSVRWGGYTF.

CDR3 sequence: CASSFGTGDGNTIYF. The CDR3 DNA is TGCGCCAGCAGCTTCGGGACAGGGGACGGAAACACCATATATTTT. This sequence joins TRBV5-1 and TRBJ1-3; 10 bases are a match to TRBD1. J lost 4 bases, V lost 2 bases, and 3 bases had no gene match. This CDR3 is built from 15 residues. Germline lookup yields CDR1 SGHRS and CDR2 YFSETQ.

This chain links TRBV11-2 with TRBJ2-1; the match to TRBD2 covers 7 bases. V was clipped by 2 bases and J by 2 bases; unmatched bases: 6. CDR1 is SGHAT and CDR2 is FQNNGV in the germline V gene. The CDR3 extends over 16 amino acids. CDR3 amino acids: CASSLLRGRAYNEQFF. The CDR3 nucleotides are TGTGCCAGCAGCTTATTACGGGGGAGGGCCTACAATGAGCAGTTCTTC.

V and J are TRBV7-2 and TRBJ2-1, with 9 bases lining up with TRBD1. This CDR3 contains 15 residues. After removal of 5 bases from V and 4 bases from J, the junction contained 6 bases not matched to a gene. Germline assignment: CDR1 SGHTA and CDR2 FQGNSA. The CDR3, as DNA: TGTGCCAGCAGCCAAACCGGGACAGGGTACAATGAGCAGTTCTTC. Protein sequence: CASSQTGTGYNEQFF.

The chain combines TRBV19 with TRBJ2-5, with D possibly TRBD1 on 7 matching bases. Germline values: CDR1 LNHDA, CDR2 SQIVND (reference sequence). This CDR3 spans 16 amino acids. V lost 5 bases and J lost 0, with 16 bases in between. This CDR3 is CASSPRRGPDQETQYF. CDR3 nucleotide sequence: TGTGCCAGTAGTCCGAGGAGGGGGCCGGACCAAGAGACCCAGTACTTC. Together with reference TRBV19 and TRBJ2-5, the CDR3 gives the full variable domain: DGGITQSPKYLFRKEGQNVTLSCEQNLNHDAMYWYRQDPGQGLRLIYYSQIVNDFQKGDIAEGYSVSREKKESFPLTVTSAQKNPTAFYLCASSPRRGPDQETQYFGPGTRLLVL.

J is TRBJ1-1 and V is TRBV12-5, with a weak D call TRBD1 (6 bases). V was clipped by 2 bases and J by 11 bases, with 15 bases between them. The germline CDR1 and CDR2 sequences are LGHNT and FRNRAP. The CDR3 runs 13 residues. The CDR3 DNA reads TGTGCTAGTGGTTTGCCACGACAGGCTGGGGCTTTCTTT. Protein: CASGLPRQAGAFF.

V usage is TRBV18 and J usage is TRBJ1-5, with 12 positions matching TRBD1. This CDR3 has 17 residues. The J segment lost 7 bases and the V segment lost 0 bases, leaving 7 bases of the junction unmatched. CDR1 is KGHSH and CDR2 is LQKENI in the germline V gene. CDR3 amino acids: CASSPPGTGGAGQPQHF. The DNA of the CDR3 is TGTGCCAGCTCACCACCCGGGACAGGGGGCGCGGGCCAGCCCCAGCATTTT.

This chain joins TRBV12-3 or TRBV12-4 and TRBJ2-2; no clear D. V lost 6 bases, J lost 4 bases, and 9 bases lay in between. The CDR3 contains 13 residues. This CDR3 reads CASRWTFTGELFF. The CDR3, as DNA: TGTGCCAGCAGATGGACCTTCACCGGGGAGCTGTTTTTT.

This chain joins TRBV11-1 and TRBJ2-3; D is perhaps TRBD2 (6 bases). The CDR3 totals 15 residues. Germline CDR1 reads SGHAT; CDR2 reads FQDESV (reference sequence). V was clipped by 0 bases and J by 2 bases, with 9 bases between them. The CDR3 region has the DNA TGTGCCAGCAGCTTAGCCGGGACTGACACAGATACGCAGTATTTT. This encodes CASSLAGTDTDTQYF.

This chain links TRBV28 with TRBJ2-1; no clear D gene. This CDR3 is built from 10 residues. The germline CDR1 and CDR2 sequences are MDHEN and SYDVKM. Trimming pared 3 bases from V and 10 bases from J, leaving 4 bases between. The CDR3 nucleotides read TGTGCCAGCAGTTTGAACGAGCAGTTCTTC. Protein: CASSLNEQFF.